Below, 9 T cell receptor beta chains from the same sample are listed, as sequenced in a study of blood T cell repertoires in COVID-19. Some clones are missing from TCRdb's copy, which holds only in-frame ones; the method was immunoSEQ multiplex PCR. Of roughly 330,000 clones listed, around 90% are singletons. Sequencing used peripheral blood. These TCRs come from a man aged 25-45 years with COVID-19, enrolled during active disease.

V is TRBV13 and J is TRBJ2-5, with 8 bases lining up with TRBD1. V lost 5 bases and J lost 3; bases outside the gene matches: 5. This CDR3 is built from 14 residues. Germline loops: CDR1 PRHDT, CDR2 FYEKMQ (reference sequence). For the CDR3, the DNA is TGTGCCAGCAGCACCCTGACAGGGGAAGAGACCCAGTACTTC. It is translated as CASSTLTGEETQYF.

The genes are TRBV24-1 and TRBJ2-3, with D perhaps TRBD2 (6 bases). The CDR3 sequence is 19 residues long. Germline V CDR1 and CDR2: KGHDR, SFDVKD. V lost 3 bases to trimming and J lost 6 bases, with 27 bases between them. CDR3 loop: CATSDPSNPQGFGGDTQYF. The CDR3 DNA reads as TGTGCCACCAGTGATCCCTCAAACCCTCAGGGCTTTGGGGGGGATACGCAGTATTTT.

The V call is TRBV14, the J call TRBJ2-1, with 7 bases matching TRBD2. The V segment lost 4 bases and the J segment 4 bases; nucleotides outside the gene matches: 10. The CDR3 runs 16 residues. Germline V gene data show CDR1 as SGHDN and CDR2 as FVKESK. CDR3 in amino acids: CASSPKKASGYNEQFF. The CDR3 region has the DNA TGTGCCAGCAGCCCAAAGAAGGCTAGCGGTTACAATGAGCAGTTCTTC.

The chain uses TRBV19 and TRBJ1-2, with 8 bases aligning to TRBD1. V dropped 7 bases and J dropped 6; count of bases not matched to a gene: 13. The germline V gene has CDR1 LNHDA and CDR2 SQIVND (reference sequence). CDR3 length: 15 residues. The CDR3 is CASTTTIRGQNGYTF. CDR3 bases: TGTGCCAGTACAACTACCATCAGGGGGCAAAATGGCTACACCTTC.

V is TRBV21-1 and J is TRBJ2-5; TRBD1, the table's D call, was not compared with the DNA. TRBV21-1 is shown as a pseudogene. The CDR3 spans 17 residues. The CDR3 DNA is TGTGCCAGCAGCCCAGCCGGCGGGGACAGGGATCAAGAGACCCAGTACTTC. Its translation is CASSPAGGDRDQETQYF.

The chain employs TRBV19 and TRBJ1-2; D not resolved. The CDR3 consists of 14 residues. Trimming left V 0 bases short and J 5 bases short, with 10 bases between. Germline CDR1 reads LNHDA; CDR2 reads SQIVND (reference sequence). The DNA of the CDR3 is TGTGCCAGTAGTATAGATCTGGAGGGTTATGGCTACACCTTC. Translation gives CASSIDLEGYGYTF.

In its sample, this clone was seen once. The V gene is TRBV6-5, the J gene TRBJ1-2, with D possibly matching TRBD1 (5 bases). The V end lost 0 bases, the J end lost 6 bases, and 11 bases lay between the germline ends. The CDR3 runs to 14 residues. Germline V gene lookup returns CDR1 MNHEY and CDR2 SVGAGI. CDR3 nucleotide sequence: TGTGCCAGCAGTTACTCGAGGGGAGGCGATGGCTACACCTTC. It yields the protein CASSYSRGGDGYTF.

The V gene is TRBV7-2, the J gene TRBJ2-3, with 9 bases identical to TRBD2. This CDR3 region has 17 residues. CDR1 is SGHTA and CDR2 is FQGNSA in the germline V gene. V was clipped by 4 bases and J by 2 bases; unmatched bases: 10. CDR3 in amino acids: CASSSSASSGATDTQYF. The CDR3, as DNA: TGTGCCAGCAGCTCCTCCGCTTCTAGCGGGGCCACAGATACGCAGTATTTT.

The genes are TRBV9 and TRBJ2-1; TRBD2 aligns across 8 bases. Germline lookup yields CDR1 SGDLS and CDR2 YYNGEE. Trimming took 0 bases from V and 2 from J; bases not matched to a gene: 7. The CDR3 is 17 amino acids. Here the CDR3 DNA reads TGTGCCAGCAGCGTAGCTCCCCTAGCGGGCCCCTACAATGAGCAGTTCTTC. Protein sequence: CASSVAPLAGPYNEQFF.